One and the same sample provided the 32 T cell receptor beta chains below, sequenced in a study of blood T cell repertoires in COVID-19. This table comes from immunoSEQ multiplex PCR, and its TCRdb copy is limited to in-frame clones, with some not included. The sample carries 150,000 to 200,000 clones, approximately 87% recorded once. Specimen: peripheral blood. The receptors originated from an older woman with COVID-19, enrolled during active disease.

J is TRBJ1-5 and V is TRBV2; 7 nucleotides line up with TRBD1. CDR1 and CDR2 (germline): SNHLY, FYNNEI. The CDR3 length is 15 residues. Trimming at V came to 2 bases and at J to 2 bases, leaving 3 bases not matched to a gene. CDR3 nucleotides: TGTGCCAGCAGTGAATACGGACAGGGCAATCAGCCCCAGCATTTT. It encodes CASSEYGQGNQPQHF. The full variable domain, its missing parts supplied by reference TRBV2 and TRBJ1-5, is EPEVTQTPSHQVTQMGQEVILRCVPISNHLYFYWYRQILGQKVEFLVSFYNNEISEKSEIFDDQFSVERPDGSNFTLKIRSTKLEDSAMYFCASSEYGQGNQPQHFGDGTRLSIL.

As DNA, the CDR3 is TGTGCCAGCAGCCCTTATGGCCGGGTAGGTAACTACGAGCAGTACTTC. Its protein is CASSPYGRVGNYEQYF. The V gene is TRBV4-2, the J gene TRBJ2-7; D uncertain. This CDR3 has 16 amino acids. From germline, CDR1 is LGHNA and CDR2 YNFKEQ. Trimming cost V 4 bases and J 3 bases, with 19 bases left between them.

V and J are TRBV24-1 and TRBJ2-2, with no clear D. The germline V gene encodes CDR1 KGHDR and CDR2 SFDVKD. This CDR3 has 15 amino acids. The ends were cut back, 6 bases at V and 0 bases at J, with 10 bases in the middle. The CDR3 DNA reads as TGTGCCACCAGTTCTGGCATACCGAACACCGGGGAGCTGTTTTTT. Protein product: CATSSGIPNTGELFF.

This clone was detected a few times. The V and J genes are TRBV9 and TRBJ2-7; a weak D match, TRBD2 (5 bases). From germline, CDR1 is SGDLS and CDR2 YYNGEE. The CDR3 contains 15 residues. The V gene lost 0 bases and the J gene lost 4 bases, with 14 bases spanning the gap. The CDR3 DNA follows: TGTGCCAGCAGCGTAGACAGCGGTCTGGGATACGAGCAGTACTTC. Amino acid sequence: CASSVDSGLGYEQYF.

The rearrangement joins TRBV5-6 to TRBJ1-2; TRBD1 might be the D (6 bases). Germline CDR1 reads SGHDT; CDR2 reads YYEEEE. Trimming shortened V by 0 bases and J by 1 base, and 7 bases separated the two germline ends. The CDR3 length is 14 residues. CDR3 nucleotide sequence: TGTGCCAGCAGCTTGGTACAGGGTAACTATGGCTACACCTTC. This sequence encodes CASSLVQGNYGYTF.

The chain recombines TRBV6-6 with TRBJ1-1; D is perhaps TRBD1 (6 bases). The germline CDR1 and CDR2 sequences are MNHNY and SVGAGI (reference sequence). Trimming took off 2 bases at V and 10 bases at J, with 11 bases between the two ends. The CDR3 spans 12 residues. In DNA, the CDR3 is TGTGCCAGCAGTTACGTAGGCAGGGGAGCTTTCTTT. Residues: CASSYVGRGAFF.

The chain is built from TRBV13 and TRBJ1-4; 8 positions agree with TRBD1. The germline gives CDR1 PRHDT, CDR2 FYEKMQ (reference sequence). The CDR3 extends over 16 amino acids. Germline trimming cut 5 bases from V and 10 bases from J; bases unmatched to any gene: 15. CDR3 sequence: CASSKDRVNSVGKLFF. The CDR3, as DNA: TGTGCCAGCAGCAAGGACAGGGTTAATTCCGTTGGAAAACTGTTTTTT.

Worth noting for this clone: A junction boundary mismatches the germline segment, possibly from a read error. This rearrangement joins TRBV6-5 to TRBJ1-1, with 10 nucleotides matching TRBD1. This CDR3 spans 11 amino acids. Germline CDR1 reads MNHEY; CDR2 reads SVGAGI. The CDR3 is CASSLDRGQIF. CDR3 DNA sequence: TGTGCCAGCAGTCTTGACAGGGGGCAAATCTTT.

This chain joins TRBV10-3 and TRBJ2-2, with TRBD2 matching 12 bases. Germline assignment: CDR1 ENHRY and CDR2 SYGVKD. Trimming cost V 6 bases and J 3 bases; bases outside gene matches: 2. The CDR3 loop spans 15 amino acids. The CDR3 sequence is CAIRRLAGDTGELFF. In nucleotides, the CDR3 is TGTGCCATCAGAAGACTAGCGGGAGACACCGGGGAGCTGTTTTTT.

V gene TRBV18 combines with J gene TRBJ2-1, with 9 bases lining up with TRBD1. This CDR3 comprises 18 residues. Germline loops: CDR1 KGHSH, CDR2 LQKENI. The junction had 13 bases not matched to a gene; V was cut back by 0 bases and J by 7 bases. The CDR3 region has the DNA TGTGCCAGCTCACCACCGGTATTTAGTAGGACAGGGGTGAATGAGCAGTTCTTC. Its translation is CASSPPVFSRTGVNEQFF. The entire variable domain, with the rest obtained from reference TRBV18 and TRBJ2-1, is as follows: NAGVMQNPRHLVRRRGQEARLRCSPMKGHSHVYWYRQLPEEGLKFMVYLQKENIIDESGMPKERFSAEFPKEGPSILRIQQVVRGDSAAYFCASSPPVFSRTGVNEQFFGPGTRLTVL.

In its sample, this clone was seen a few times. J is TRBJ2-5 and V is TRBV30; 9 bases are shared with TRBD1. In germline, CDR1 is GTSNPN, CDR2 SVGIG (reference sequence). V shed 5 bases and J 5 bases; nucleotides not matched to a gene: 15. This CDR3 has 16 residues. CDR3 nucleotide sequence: TGTGCCTGGTCACCGGGACAGGGAGTAACATTGGAGACCCAGTACTTC. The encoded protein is CAWSPGQGVTLETQYF.

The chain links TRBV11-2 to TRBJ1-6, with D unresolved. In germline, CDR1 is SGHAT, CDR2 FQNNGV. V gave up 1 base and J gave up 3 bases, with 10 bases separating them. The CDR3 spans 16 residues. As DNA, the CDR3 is TGTGCCAGCAGCTTAGTAAACAGCCTCTATAATTCACCCCTCCACTTT. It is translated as CASSLVNSLYNSPLHF.

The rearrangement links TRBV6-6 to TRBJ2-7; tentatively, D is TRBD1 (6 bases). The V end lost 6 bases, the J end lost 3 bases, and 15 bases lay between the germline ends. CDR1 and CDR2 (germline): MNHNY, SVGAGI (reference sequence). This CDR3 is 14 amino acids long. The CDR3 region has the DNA TGTGCCAGCAGATTTCCAGGGGTTGGCTACGAGCAGTACTTC. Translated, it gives CASRFPGVGYEQYF.

This CDR3 is CASSPPAGGGAEAFF. CDR3 nucleotide sequence: TGCGCCAGCAGCCCCCCAGCAGGCGGAGGCGCTGAAGCTTTCTTT. The chain employs TRBV5-1 and TRBJ1-1; no firm D call. Germline loops: CDR1 SGHRS, CDR2 YFSETQ. V was trimmed by 4 bases and J by 6 bases, leaving 19 bases between them. The CDR3 contains 15 residues.

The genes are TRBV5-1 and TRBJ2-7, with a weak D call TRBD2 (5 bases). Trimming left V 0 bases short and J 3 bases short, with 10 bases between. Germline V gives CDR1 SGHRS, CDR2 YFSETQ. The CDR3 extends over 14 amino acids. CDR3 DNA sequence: TGCGCCAGCAGCTTGGGCGGGTTCAGCTACGAGCAGTACTTC. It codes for CASSLGGFSYEQYF.

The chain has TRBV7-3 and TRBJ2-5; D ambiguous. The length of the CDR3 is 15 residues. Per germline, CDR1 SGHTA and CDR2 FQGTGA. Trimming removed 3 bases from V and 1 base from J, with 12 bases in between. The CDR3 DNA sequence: TGTGCCAGCAGCTTTCAGGCAGGAATCCAAGAGACCCAGTACTTC. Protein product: CASSFQAGIQETQYF.

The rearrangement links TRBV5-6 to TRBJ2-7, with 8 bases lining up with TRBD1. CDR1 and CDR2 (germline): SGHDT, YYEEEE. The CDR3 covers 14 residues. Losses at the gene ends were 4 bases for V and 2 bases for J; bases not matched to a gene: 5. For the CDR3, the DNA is TGTGCCAGCAGCGGAGGGACAGGCGCCTACGAGCAGTACTTC. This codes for CASSGGTGAYEQYF.

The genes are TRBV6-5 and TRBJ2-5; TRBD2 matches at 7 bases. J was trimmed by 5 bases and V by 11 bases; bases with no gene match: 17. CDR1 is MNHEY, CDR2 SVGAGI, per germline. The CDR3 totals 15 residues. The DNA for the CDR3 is TGTGCCGGCATACTTGGCCTCGGGGGGACGGAGACCCAGTACTTC. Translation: CAGILGLGGTETQYF.

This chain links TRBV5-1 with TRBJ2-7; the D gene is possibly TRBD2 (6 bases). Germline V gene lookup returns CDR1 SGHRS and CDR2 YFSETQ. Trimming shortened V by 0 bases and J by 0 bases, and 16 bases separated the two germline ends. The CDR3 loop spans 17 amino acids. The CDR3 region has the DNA TGCGCCAGCAGCTTGGGGGGCGGAGGGCAGCTCTCCTACGAGCAGTACTTC. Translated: CASSLGGGGQLSYEQYF.

The CDR3 region is CASTRTTETLSSYEQYF. Here the CDR3 DNA reads TGTGCCAGCACTCGGACTACCGAAACTTTGAGCTCCTACGAGCAGTACTTC. V and J are TRBV6-6 and TRBJ2-7; TRBD2 is a possible D gene (6 bases). Per the germline V gene, CDR1 is MNHNY and CDR2 is SVGAGI (reference sequence). V lost 7 bases to trimming and J lost 0 bases, with 22 bases between them. The CDR3 runs to 17 residues.

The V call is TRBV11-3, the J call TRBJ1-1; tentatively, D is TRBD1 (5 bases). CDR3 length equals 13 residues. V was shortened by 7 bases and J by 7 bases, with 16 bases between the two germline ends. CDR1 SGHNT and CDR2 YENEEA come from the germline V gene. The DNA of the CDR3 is TGTGCCAGCACCAATCAAGGGGCGGTTGAAGCTTTCTTT. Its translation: CASTNQGAVEAFF.

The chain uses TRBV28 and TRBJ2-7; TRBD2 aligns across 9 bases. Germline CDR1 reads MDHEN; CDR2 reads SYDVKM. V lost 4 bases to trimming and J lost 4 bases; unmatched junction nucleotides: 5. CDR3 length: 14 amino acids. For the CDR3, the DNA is TGTGCCAGCAGTTCGACTAGCGGAATATACGAGCAGTACTTC. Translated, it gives CASSSTSGIYEQYF.

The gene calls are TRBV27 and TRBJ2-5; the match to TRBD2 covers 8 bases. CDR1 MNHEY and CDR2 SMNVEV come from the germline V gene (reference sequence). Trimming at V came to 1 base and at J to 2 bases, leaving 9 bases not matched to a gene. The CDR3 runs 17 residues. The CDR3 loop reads CASSLFTFGTRQETQYF. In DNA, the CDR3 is TGTGCCAGCAGTTTATTTACGTTTGGGACTAGACAAGAGACCCAGTACTTC.

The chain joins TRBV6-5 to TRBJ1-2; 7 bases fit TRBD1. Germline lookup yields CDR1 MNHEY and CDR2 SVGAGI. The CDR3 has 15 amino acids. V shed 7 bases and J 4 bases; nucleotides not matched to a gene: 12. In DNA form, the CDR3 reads TGTGCCAGCACCATCGGGGCAGGGGGAGGCTATGGCTACACCTTC. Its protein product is CASTIGAGGGYGYTF.

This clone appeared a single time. The CDR3 DNA reads TGTGCCAGCAGTGATTCGCGAGGGTTGAACACTGAAGCTTTCTTT. This sequence encodes CASSDSRGLNTEAFF. The J gene is TRBJ1-1, the V gene TRBV25-1; D not resolved. V lost 3 bases to trimming and J lost 0 bases, with 11 bases between them. There are 15 residues in the CDR3. Germline values: CDR1 MGHDK, CDR2 SYGVNS.

CDR3 sequence: CASSSAGNPYGYTF. The CDR3 DNA is TGTGCCAGCAGTTCCGCGGGCAACCCATATGGCTACACCTTC. The gene calls are TRBV28 and TRBJ1-2, with D unresolved. Looked up from germline, CDR1 is MDHEN and CDR2 is SYDVKM. V gave up 4 bases and J gave up 5 bases, with 14 bases separating them. This CDR3 contains 14 residues.

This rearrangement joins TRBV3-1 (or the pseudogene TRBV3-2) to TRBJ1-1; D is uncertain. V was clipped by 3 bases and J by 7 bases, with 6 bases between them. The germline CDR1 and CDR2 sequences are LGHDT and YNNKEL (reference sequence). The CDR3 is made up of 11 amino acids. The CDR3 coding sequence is TGTGCCAGCAGCCAGGGCAGTGAAGCTTTCTTT. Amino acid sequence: CASSQGSEAFF.

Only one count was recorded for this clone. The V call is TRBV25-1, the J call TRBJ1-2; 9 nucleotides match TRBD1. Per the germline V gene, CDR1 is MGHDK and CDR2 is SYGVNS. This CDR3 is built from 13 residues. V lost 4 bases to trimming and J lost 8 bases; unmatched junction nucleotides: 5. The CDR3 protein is CASSVSTGGGYTF. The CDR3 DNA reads TGTGCCAGCAGTGTATCAACAGGGGGCGGCTACACCTTC.

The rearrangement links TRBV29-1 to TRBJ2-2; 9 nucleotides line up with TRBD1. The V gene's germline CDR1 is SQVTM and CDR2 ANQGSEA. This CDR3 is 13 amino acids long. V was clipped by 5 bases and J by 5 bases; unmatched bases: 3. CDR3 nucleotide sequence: TGCAGCGTTCAACAGGGGGCAACCGGGGAGCTGTTTTTT. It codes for CSVQQGATGELFF.

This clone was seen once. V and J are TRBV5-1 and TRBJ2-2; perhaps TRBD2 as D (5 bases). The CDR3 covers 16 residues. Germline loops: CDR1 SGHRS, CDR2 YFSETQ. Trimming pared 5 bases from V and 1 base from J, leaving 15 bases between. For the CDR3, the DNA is TGCGCCAGCAGGTTTAATGCGGGCCAGAACACCGGGGAGCTGTTTTTT. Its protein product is CASRFNAGQNTGELFF.

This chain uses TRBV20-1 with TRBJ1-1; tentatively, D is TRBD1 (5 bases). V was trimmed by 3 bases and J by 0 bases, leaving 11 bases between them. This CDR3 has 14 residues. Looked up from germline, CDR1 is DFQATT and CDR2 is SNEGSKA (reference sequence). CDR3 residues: CSASWTQMNTEAFF. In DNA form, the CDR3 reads TGCAGTGCTAGTTGGACACAGATGAACACTGAAGCTTTCTTT.

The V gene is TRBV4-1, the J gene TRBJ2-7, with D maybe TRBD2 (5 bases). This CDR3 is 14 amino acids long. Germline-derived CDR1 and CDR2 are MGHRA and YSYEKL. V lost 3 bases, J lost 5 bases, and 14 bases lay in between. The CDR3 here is CASSQYASRDEQYF. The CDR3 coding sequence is TGCGCCAGCAGCCAGTACGCTAGCAGAGACGAGCAGTACTTC.